The rows below give T cell receptor beta chains drawn from one sample of a study of blood T cell repertoires in COVID-19. Profiling relied on immunoSEQ multiplex PCR, and the TCRdb table lists in-frame clones only, not all of them. The data hold around 80,000 clones, with 88% observed a single time. Sequencing was done on a sample of peripheral blood. All receptors come from a human donor in a cohort sampled during active COVID-19. The conserved cysteine and the conserved F or W are not part of the CDR3 here. Fields, in order: CDR3 length, D gene, V gene, CDR3 protein. A D gene is named only where the DNA matches it firmly.

CDR3 length: 13; D gene: TRBD2; V gene: TRBV28; CDR3 protein: ASSLRTRVHNEQF
CDR3 length: 11; D gene: .; V gene: TRBV30; CDR3 protein: AWSGAGDQPQH
CDR3 length: 12; D gene: TRBD1; V gene: TRBV25-1; CDR3 protein: ASSEWDSNSPLH
CDR3 length: 16; D gene: TRBD2; V gene: TRBV13; CDR3 protein: ASTGLAGGPSSTDTQY
CDR3 length: 13; D gene: TRBD1; V gene: TRBV5-1; CDR3 protein: ASSKGGQEHNEQF
CDR3 length: 12; D gene: .; V gene: TRBV15; CDR3 protein: ATSRGGLGQPQH
CDR3 length: 10; D gene: .; V gene: TRBV9; CDR3 protein: ASSVQLGELF
CDR3 length: 14; D gene: TRBD1; V gene: TRBV2; CDR3 protein: ASSERGQGASSPLH
CDR3 length: 14; D gene: .; V gene: TRBV5-4; CDR3 protein: ASSQRWESSYNEQF
CDR3 length: 13; D gene: TRBD1; V gene: TRBV30; CDR3 protein: AWSVPGTGKETQY
CDR3 length: 15; D gene: TRBD2; V gene: TRBV4-1; CDR3 protein: ASSYWPASGGANEQF
CDR3 length: 13; D gene: .; V gene: TRBV3-1/TRBV3-2; CDR3 protein: ASSPGGVGGNTIY
CDR3 length: 13; D gene: TRBD2; V gene: TRBV18; CDR3 protein: ASSPGLAENNEQF
CDR3 length: 12; D gene: TRBD2; V gene: TRBV18; CDR3 protein: ASSPSGRAEEQF
CDR3 length: 10; D gene: .; V gene: TRBV11-2; CDR3 protein: ASSLNSMKQF
CDR3 length: 13; D gene: .; V gene: TRBV18; CDR3 protein: ASSPGDTGTEKLF
CDR3 length: 13; D gene: .; V gene: TRBV18; CDR3 protein: ASSPLPPPGQPQH
CDR3 length: 12; D gene: TRBD1; V gene: TRBV5-1; CDR3 protein: ASSYGQGQETQY
CDR3 length: 12; D gene: TRBD1; V gene: TRBV25-1; CDR3 protein: ASSGTGDHNEQF
CDR3 length: 15; D gene: TRBD2; V gene: TRBV19; CDR3 protein: ASSIGLAGGSSYEQY
CDR3 length: 12; D gene: TRBD1; V gene: TRBV29-1; CDR3 protein: SVDTGGSGYGYT
CDR3 length: 11; D gene: .; V gene: TRBV6-6; CDR3 protein: ASSGPSNQPQH
CDR3 length: 13; D gene: .; V gene: TRBV5-5; CDR3 protein: ASSLVISSYNEQF
CDR3 length: 14; D gene: TRBD1; V gene: TRBV10-1; CDR3 protein: ASSVGTGYSNQPQH
CDR3 length: 15; D gene: .; V gene: TRBV5-4; CDR3 protein: ASSPDGGTASGNTIY
CDR3 length: 11; D gene: .; V gene: TRBV28; CDR3 protein: ASSSSGRREQY
CDR3 length: 13; D gene: .; V gene: TRBV19; CDR3 protein: ASARRATLQETQY
CDR3 length: 11; D gene: .; V gene: TRBV3-1/TRBV3-2; CDR3 protein: ASSQISGTEAF
CDR3 length: 14; D gene: TRBD2; V gene: TRBV5-1; CDR3 protein: ASSQRLAGVRDTQY
CDR3 length: 12; D gene: .; V gene: TRBV28; CDR3 protein: ASRTTRLPLEQY
CDR3 length: 12; D gene: .; V gene: TRBV18; CDR3 protein: ASSPVVRETGQF
CDR3 length: 12; D gene: .; V gene: TRBV7-9; CDR3 protein: ASSRGLSSDTQY
CDR3 length: 12; D gene: .; V gene: TRBV5-6; CDR3 protein: ASSLERRFYGYT
CDR3 length: 14; D gene: TRBD2; V gene: TRBV5-1; CDR3 protein: ASSDRLAGSYNEQF
CDR3 length: 14; D gene: .; V gene: TRBV2; CDR3 protein: ASSVDYQMNTGELF
CDR3 length: 10; D gene: .; V gene: TRBV4-2; CDR3 protein: ASSQGSDTQY
CDR3 length: 10; D gene: .; V gene: TRBV7-2; CDR3 protein: ASSFYGSEQF